What follows are 15 T cell receptor beta chains derived from one specimen sequenced in a study of T cells after yellow fever vaccination. TCRdb called the 5' RACE reads again in MiXCR, with one record for every CDR3 protein. The profile shows around 590,000 distinct CDR3 sequences, around 12% of them singletons. This sample comprised PBMCs, obtained on the day of the yellow fever booster vaccination. These TCRs come from a man in his thirties or forties who received the YFV17D yellow fever vaccine.

This clonotype appeared a few times. The CDR3 protein is CASSSAGTSDEQYF. CDR3 coding DNA: TGTGCCAGCAGCTCGGCCGGGACTAGCGACGAGCAGTACTTC. The V gene is TRBV7-9, the J gene TRBJ2-7; 10 nucleotides agree with TRBD2. There are 14 residues in the CDR3. Germline V gene lookup returns CDR1 SEHNR and CDR2 FQNEAQ (reference sequence). Trimming removed 4 bases from V and 5 bases from J; junction bases left unmatched: 5.

This clonotype was found many times. The rearrangement joins TRBV27 to TRBJ2-1, with TRBD2 matching over 11 bases. CDR1 MNHEY and CDR2 SMNVEV come from the germline V gene (reference sequence). Germline trimming cut 2 bases from V and 8 bases from J; bases unmatched to any gene: 5. The CDR3 has 15 amino acids. CDR3 coding DNA: TGTGCCAGCAGTTTACTAGCGGGAGGATCGTATGAGCAGTTCTTC. Amino acids: CASSLLAGGSYEQFF.

The CDR3 protein is CASLPDWNNEQFF. CDR3 in DNA: TGTGCCAGCCTCCCCGACTGGAACAATGAGCAGTTCTTC. This chain links TRBV6-6 with TRBJ2-1; D unclear. The CDR3 loop spans 13 amino acids. V was pared by 8 bases and J by 5 bases, with 13 bases between. Germline loops: CDR1 MNHNY, CDR2 SVGAGI (reference sequence).

This clonotype was seen a handful of times. V and J are TRBV20-1 and TRBJ2-4; 10 bases match TRBD2. J gave up 0 bases and V 1 base, and 12 bases lay outside the gene matches. Germline CDR1 and CDR2: DFQATT and SNEGSKA (reference sequence). The CDR3 covers 19 residues. The CDR3 region is CSARARDSSGRVAKNIQYF. CDR3 sequence (DNA): TGCAGTGCTAGAGCTCGAGATTCGAGCGGGAGGGTAGCCAAAAACATTCAGTACTTC.

This clonotype occurred a few times. The CDR3 here is CAWSVPNTGELFF. The DNA for the CDR3 is TGTGCCTGGAGTGTACCGAACACCGGGGAGCTGTTTTTT. The V gene is TRBV30, the J gene TRBJ2-2; D unclear. V gave up 0 bases and J gave up 0 bases, with 2 bases separating them. Per the germline V gene, CDR1 is GTSNPN and CDR2 is SVGIG (reference sequence). This CDR3 spans 13 amino acids. Drawing the rest from reference TRBV30 and TRBJ2-2, the complete variable domain is SQTIHQWPATLVQPVGSPLSLECTVEGTSNPNLYWYRQAAGRGLQLLFYSVGIGQISSEVPQNLSASRPQDRQFILSSKKLLLSDSGFYLCAWSVPNTGELFFGEGSRLTVL.

V gene TRBV11-2 combines with J gene TRBJ1-6; no clear D. CDR1 is SGHAT, CDR2 FQNNGV, per germline. There are 18 residues in the CDR3. V lost 1 base and J lost 0, with 13 bases in between. The CDR3 DNA reads as TGTGCCAGCAGCTTAGGGAGAACGAAAAGCTCCTATAATTCACCCCTCCACTTT. Translation: CASSLGRTKSSYNSPLHF.

The CDR3 bases are TGTGCCAGCAGCTTAGAGGGACTAGCGGGAGGGCAGTACTTC. Protein product: CASSLEGLAGGQYF. This sequence joins TRBV11-2 and TRBJ2-7; 15 bases are a match to TRBD2. Trimming cost V 0 bases and J 9 bases; bases outside gene matches: 0. This CDR3 contains 14 residues. Germline-derived CDR1 and CDR2 are SGHAT and FQNNGV.

V and J are TRBV6-1 and TRBJ2-7; 11 nucleotides agree with TRBD2. The CDR3 is made up of 15 amino acids. Germline CDR1 reads MNHNS; CDR2 reads SASEGT. With 7 bases clipped from V and 6 bases from J, the junction kept 11 bases outside the gene matches. DNA of the CDR3: TGTGCCAGCAAACTCCGCCTAGCGGGAGGAGGCGAGCAGTACTTC. Its translation: CASKLRLAGGGEQYF.

V and J are TRBV5-1 and TRBJ2-7, with TRBD2 matching over 7 bases. This CDR3 spans 15 amino acids. Germline V gene lookup returns CDR1 SGHRS and CDR2 YFSETQ. V shed 3 bases, J shed 6 bases, and the junction held 12 bases outside the gene matches. The CDR3 protein is CASSSLGLGEGEQYF. DNA for the CDR3: TGCGCCAGCAGCTCGCTAGGACTAGGGGAAGGCGAGCAGTACTTC.

This clonotype has ten or more counts. V is TRBV7-9 and J is TRBJ2-7, with no clear D. Trimming left V 4 bases short and J 3 bases short, with 16 bases between. CDR1 SEHNR and CDR2 FQNEAQ come from the germline V gene (reference sequence). This CDR3 contains 15 residues. The CDR3 DNA sequence: TGTGCCAGCAGCTCCCGGCCTGACTGGCTCTACGAGCAGTACTTC. It is translated as CASSSRPDWLYEQYF. The full variable domain, with the rest looked up from reference TRBV7-9 and TRBJ2-7, is DTGVSQNPRHKITKRGQNVTFRCDPISEHNRLYWYRQTLGQGPEFLTYFQNEAQLEKSRLLSDRFSAERPKGSFSTLEIQRTEQGDSAMYLCASSSRPDWLYEQYFGPGTRLTVT.

The V and J genes are TRBV7-2 and TRBJ2-3, with 12 bases aligning to TRBD2. Per germline, CDR1 SGHTA and CDR2 FQGNSA. J lost 0 bases, V lost 3 bases, and 4 bases had no gene match. The CDR3 is 17 residues long. CDR3 nucleotides: TGTGCCAGCAGCTTCCGGACTAGCGGGACTAGCACAGATACGCAGTATTTT. It yields the protein CASSFRTSGTSTDTQYF.

The chain carries TRBV20-1 and TRBJ1-6; 7 positions agree with TRBD1. Per germline, CDR1 DFQATT and CDR2 SNEGSKA (reference sequence). The CDR3 spans 14 residues. The J segment lost 8 bases and the V segment lost 5 bases, leaving 9 bases of the junction unmatched. CDR3 nucleotide sequence: TGCAGTGCTCCGAGACAGGGTAGAGATTCACCCCTCCACTTT. Translating gives CSAPRQGRDSPLHF.

This clonotype was found a few times. The chain is built from TRBV29-1 and TRBJ2-5; D is ambiguous. V was pared by 6 bases and J by 1 base, with 24 bases between. The CDR3 is 17 residues long. Germline V gives CDR1 SQVTM, CDR2 ANQGSEA. DNA of the CDR3: TGCAGCGTCCCCTCCCAACCCTACTCGCGGCCCCAAGAGACCCAGTACTTC. This gives the protein CSVPSQPYSRPQETQYF.

In its sample, this clonotype was seen many times. The DNA is left out, because the CDR3 cannot be placed on it with certainty; the CDR3 is given as TCRdb lists it. The chain is built from TRBV12-3 or TRBV12-4 and TRBJ2-1; the table's D call TRBD2 went unverified against the DNA. The CDR3 is 15 residues long, ends included. CDR3 region: CASSSSAGRYNEQFF.

This chain uses TRBV4-3 with TRBJ2-1, with a possible D match to TRBD2 (6 bases). V shed 3 bases and J shed 7 bases, with 16 bases lying between them. The CDR3 is 15 amino acids. Germline lookup yields CDR1 LGHNA and CDR2 YSLEER. The CDR3 DNA sequence: TGCGCCAGCAGCCATGTCTGGGACTTCAAAAATGAGCAGTTCTTC. Protein: CASSHVWDFKNEQFF.